This TCR beta chain was recorded in a study of T cell responses to AZD1222 COVID-19 vaccine. General observations from the study: There were repertoire samples only from the period after the peak T cell response. Clonal diversity may have been underestimated, and the donors were mostly white British, with more females than males. Regions left unmutated in variants are reportedly the target of nearly half of spike-specific TCRs.

V dropped 3 bases and J dropped 7 bases, with 8 bases sitting between them. The CDR3 has 12 residues. Germline V gene lookup returns CDR1 LNHDA and CDR2 SQIVND (reference sequence). Second-dose intervals of approximately 4 or approximately 12 weeks were pooled. On this clone: Its antigen is undetermined.

The repertoire was sequenced with immunoSEQ multiplex PCR; TCRdb's copy has only in-frame clones and lacks some. Altogether about 150,000 clones are present, about nine tenths being singletons, with the ten largest covering around 2.9%. This sequence was found in an adult who received the AZD1222 COVID-19 vaccine. The material sequenced was peripheral blood, taken 28 days after the second AZD1222 dose. The chain uses TRBV19 and TRBJ2-3; a possible D gene is TRBD1 (6 bases). The CDR3 nucleotides are TGTGCCAGTAGTATGGGGGCAAATACGCAGTATTTT. Protein sequence: CASSMGANTQYF.